Listed below are T cell receptor beta chains from one sample, sequenced in a study of identical twins. TCRdb recomputed calls from the 5' RACE reads with MiXCR, one row per CDR3 protein. The table has roughly 700,000 distinct CDR3 sequences, approximately 9% seen once. These same data were also listed under a study on yellow fever vaccine responses in identical twins.

The source material was PBMCs. The receptors derive from a woman aged 18-29 years in good health. The CDR3 runs from the conserved cysteine through the conserved F or W. The D gene is left open where the match is weak. Clone size is shown for a subset of rows, as once, few, many or a class of expanded clone.

clone size,V gene,J gene,D gene,CDR3 protein,CDR3 DNA
few,TRBV21-1,TRBJ2-7,-,CASSKWGRSSYEQYF,TGTGCCAGCAGCAAATGGGGTAGGAGCTCCTACGAGCAGTACTTC
few,TRBV11-2,TRBJ2-1,-,CASLGSRQGGPGEQFF,TGTGCCAGCCTCGGTAGTCGGCAGGGCGGCCCCGGGGAGCAGTTCTTC
-,TRBV7-8,TRBJ2-2,-,CASSSHSYAGELFF,TGTGCCAGCAGCTCCCATTCCTACGCCGGGGAGCTGTTTTTT
-,TRBV12-3/TRBV12-4,TRBJ2-1,-,CASSPPRGRLHNEQFF,TGTGCCAGCAGTCCACCTCGGGGTAGACTACACAATGAGCAGTTCTTC
few,TRBV7-8,TRBJ1-1,-,CASSLGDGFEAFF,TGTGCCAGCAGCTTAGGGGATGGGTTTGAAGCTTTCTTT
-,TRBV7-2,TRBJ1-2,-,CASSSDPANYGYTF,TGTGCCAGCAGTTCGGACCCCGCTAACTATGGCTACACCTTC
many,TRBV7-2,TRBJ2-2,-,CASSLGQGENTGELFF,TGTGCCAGCAGCTTAGGGCAGGGAGAAAACACCGGGGAGCTGTTTTTT
-,TRBV5-6,TRBJ1-3,-,CASSPGRTSLTGNTIYF,TGTGCCAGCAGCCCTGGGAGGACGTCGCTGACTGGAAACACCATATATTTT
-,TRBV5-1,TRBJ2-7,TRBD1,CASSSFWDRGIYEQYF,TGCGCCAGCAGCTCATTCTGGGACAGGGGAATCTACGAGCAGTACTTC
many,TRBV5-1,TRBJ1-4,-,CASSVRPEKLFF,TGCGCCAGCAGCGTACGTCCTGAAAAACTGTTTTTT
few,TRBV7-9,TRBJ1-1,-,CASSGGDRSFTEAFF,TGTGCCAGCAGCGGGGGAGACAGGAGCTTCACTGAAGCTTTCTTT
many,TRBV20-1,TRBJ2-7,TRBD1,CSARDLLDRVYEQYF,TGCAGTGCTAGAGATCTTTTGGACAGGGTCTACGAGCAGTACTTC
-,TRBV12-3/TRBV12-4,TRBJ2-3,-,CASSFNGDTDTQYF,TGTGCCAGCAGTTTTAATGGGGACACAGATACGCAGTATTTT
-,TRBV7-6,TRBJ1-1,TRBD1,CASSFFEGAVNTEAFF,TGTGCCAGCAGCTTTTTCGAGGGGGCTGTGAACACTGAAGCTTTCTTT
many,TRBV28,TRBJ1-6,TRBD1,CASSLIGNRGIYNSPLHF,TGTGCCAGCAGTCTCATAGGGAACAGGGGGATCTATAATTCACCCCTCCACTTT
many,TRBV10-2,TRBJ2-3,-,CASSTLTLTDTQYF,TGCGCCAGCTCTACACTAACCCTCACAGATACGCAGTATTTT
few,TRBV2,TRBJ2-7,-,CAIGRDEQYF,TGTGCCATTGGACGGGACGAGCAGTACTTC
-,TRBV6-5,TRBJ2-1,TRBD2,CASSYLAGDNNEQFF,TGTGCCAGCAGTTACCTAGCGGGAGACAACAATGAGCAGTTCTTC
-,TRBV6-5,TRBJ2-3,TRBD2,CASSYSGGGPRDTQYF,TGTGCCAGCAGTTACTCAGGCGGGGGGCCACGGGATACGCAGTATTTT
-,TRBV20-1,TRBJ2-3,TRBD2,CSARARLAGITDTQYF,TGCAGTGCTAGAGCCCGACTAGCGGGAATCACAGATACGCAGTATTTT
-,TRBV6-1,TRBJ1-6,TRBD1,CASTRQGSYNSPLHF,TGTGCCAGCACCAGACAGGGCTCCTATAATTCACCCCTCCACTTT
-,TRBV5-6,TRBJ1-1,-,CASSPFAGVSTEAFF,TGTGCCAGCAGCCCATTCGCGGGGGTGAGCACTGAAGCTTTCTTT
few,TRBV12-3/TRBV12-4,TRBJ2-1,-,CASSSGAGRSNEQFF,TGTGCCAGCAGTTCGGGGGCAGGGAGAAGCAATGAGCAGTTCTTC
few,TRBV6-1,TRBJ2-2,TRBD1,CASARDRGVLTGELFF,TGTGCCAGCGCCCGGGACAGGGGTGTCCTCACCGGGGAGCTGTTTTTT
few,TRBV20-1,TRBJ2-7,-,CSADSSYEQYF,TGCAGTGCTGACTCCTCCTACGAGCAGTACTTC